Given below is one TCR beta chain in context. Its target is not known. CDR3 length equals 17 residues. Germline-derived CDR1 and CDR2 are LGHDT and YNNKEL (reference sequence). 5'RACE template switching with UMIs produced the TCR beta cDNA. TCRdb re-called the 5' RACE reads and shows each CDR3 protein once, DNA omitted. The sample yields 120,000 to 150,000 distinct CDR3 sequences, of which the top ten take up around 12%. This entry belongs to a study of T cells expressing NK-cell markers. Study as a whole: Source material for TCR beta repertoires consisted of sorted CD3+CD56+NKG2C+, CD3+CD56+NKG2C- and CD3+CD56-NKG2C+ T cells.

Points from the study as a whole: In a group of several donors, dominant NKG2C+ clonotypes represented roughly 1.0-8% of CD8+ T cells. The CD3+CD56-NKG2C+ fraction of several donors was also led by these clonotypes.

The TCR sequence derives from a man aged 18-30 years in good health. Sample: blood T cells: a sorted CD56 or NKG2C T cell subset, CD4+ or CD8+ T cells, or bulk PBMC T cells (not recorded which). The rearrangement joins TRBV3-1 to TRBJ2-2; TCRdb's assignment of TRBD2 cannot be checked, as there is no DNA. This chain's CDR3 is CASSQELLAGAPGELFF.